This TCR beta chain originates from a study of identical twins. Study results and caveats: Some out-of-frame alpha sequences were shared by twins, and these showed excess low generation probability. Weaker excess twin sharing was observed in beta out-of-frame sequences. In zero-insertion analyses, partial confounding could arise from invariant MAIT and iNKT cells.

This clonotype showed up many times. Its antigen is currently unknown. A universal primer site was incorporated via template switching, and the cDNA contained unique molecular identifiers. TCRdb reanalysed the 5' RACE reads using MiXCR and keeps one entry per CDR3 protein. Among 1,800,000 or so distinct CDR3 sequences listed, around 33% were seen once. Germline V lookup: CDR1 SGHTA, CDR2 FQGNSA. This CDR3 region has 13 residues. V lost 1 base, J lost 3 bases, and 5 bases lay in between. This TCR came from a newborn girl in good health. Material: cord blood. The V call is TRBV7-2, the J call TRBJ2-3, with unresolved D. CDR3 bases: TGTGCCAGCAGCTTAGGCCAGACAGATACGCAGTATTTT. Its protein is CASSLGQTDTQYF.